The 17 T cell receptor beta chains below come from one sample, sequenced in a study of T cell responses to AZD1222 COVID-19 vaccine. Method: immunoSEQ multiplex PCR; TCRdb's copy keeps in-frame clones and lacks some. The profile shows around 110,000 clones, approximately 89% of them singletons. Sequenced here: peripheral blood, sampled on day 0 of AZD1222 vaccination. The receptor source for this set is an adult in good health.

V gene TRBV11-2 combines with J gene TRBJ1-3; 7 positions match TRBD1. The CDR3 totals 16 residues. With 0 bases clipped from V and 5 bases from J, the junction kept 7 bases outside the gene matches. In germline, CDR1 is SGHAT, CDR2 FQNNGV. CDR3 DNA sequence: TGTGCCAGCAGCTTAGATCCGGGACAGTCTCGAAACACCATATATTTT. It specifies CASSLDPGQSRNTIYF.

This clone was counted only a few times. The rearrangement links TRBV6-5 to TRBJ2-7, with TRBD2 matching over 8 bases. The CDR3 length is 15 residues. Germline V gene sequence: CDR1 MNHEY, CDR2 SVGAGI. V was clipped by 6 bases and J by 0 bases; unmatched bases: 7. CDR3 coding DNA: TGTGCCAGCAGCTCCAGCGGGGGAGCCTCCTACGAGCAGTACTTC. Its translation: CASSSSGGASYEQYF.

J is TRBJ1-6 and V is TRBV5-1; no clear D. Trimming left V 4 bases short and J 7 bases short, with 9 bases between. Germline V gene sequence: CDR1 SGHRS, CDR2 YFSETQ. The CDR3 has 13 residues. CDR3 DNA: TGCGCCAGCAGCCCAGTAGTGAATTCACCCCTCCACTTT. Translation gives CASSPVVNSPLHF.

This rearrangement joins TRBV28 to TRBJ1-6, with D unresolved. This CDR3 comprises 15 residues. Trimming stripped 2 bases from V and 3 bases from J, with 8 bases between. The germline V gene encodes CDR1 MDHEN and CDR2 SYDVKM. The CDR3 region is CASSLVKDYNSPLHF. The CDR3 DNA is TGTGCCAGCAGTTTAGTTAAGGACTATAATTCACCCCTCCACTTT.

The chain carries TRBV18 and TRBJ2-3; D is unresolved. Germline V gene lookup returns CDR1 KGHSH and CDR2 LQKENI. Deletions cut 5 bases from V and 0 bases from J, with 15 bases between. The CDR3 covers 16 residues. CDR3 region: CASSVLGQASTDTQYF. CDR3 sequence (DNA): TGTGCCAGCTCAGTGCTCGGGCAGGCTAGCACAGATACGCAGTATTTT.

DNA for the CDR3: TGTGCCAGCGGGACAGCCTTCACAGATACGCAGTATTTT. This encodes CASGTAFTDTQYF. This chain connects TRBV9 to TRBJ2-3; 7 bases match TRBD1. The germline gives CDR1 SGDLS, CDR2 YYNGEE. The CDR3 has 13 amino acids. J was trimmed by 2 bases and V by 7 bases; bases with no gene match: 4.

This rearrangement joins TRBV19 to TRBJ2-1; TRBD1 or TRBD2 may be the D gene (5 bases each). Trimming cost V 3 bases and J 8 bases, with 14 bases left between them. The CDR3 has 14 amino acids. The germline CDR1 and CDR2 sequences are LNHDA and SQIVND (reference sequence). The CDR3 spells CASSMGPGLDEQFF. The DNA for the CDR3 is TGTGCCAGTAGTATGGGGCCGGGGTTGGATGAGCAGTTCTTC. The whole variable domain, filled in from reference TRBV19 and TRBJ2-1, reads DGGITQSPKYLFRKEGQNVTLSCEQNLNHDAMYWYRQDPGQGLRLIYYSQIVNDFQKGDIAEGYSVSREKKESFPLTVTSAQKNPTAFYLCASSMGPGLDEQFFGPGTRLTVL.

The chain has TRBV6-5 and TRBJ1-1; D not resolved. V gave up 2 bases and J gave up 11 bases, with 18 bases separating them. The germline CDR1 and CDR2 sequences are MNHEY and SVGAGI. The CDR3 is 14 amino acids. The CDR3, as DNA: TGTGCCAGCAGTTACGGAGGTGGCGAAATGGGGGCTTTCTTT. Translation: CASSYGGGEMGAFF.

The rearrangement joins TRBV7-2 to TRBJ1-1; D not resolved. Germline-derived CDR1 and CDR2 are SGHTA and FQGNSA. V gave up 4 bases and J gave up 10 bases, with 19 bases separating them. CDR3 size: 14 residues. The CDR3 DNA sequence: TGTGCCAGCAGCTCCGGCACCTCCCCAGTGGGAGCTTTCTTT. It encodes CASSSGTSPVGAFF.

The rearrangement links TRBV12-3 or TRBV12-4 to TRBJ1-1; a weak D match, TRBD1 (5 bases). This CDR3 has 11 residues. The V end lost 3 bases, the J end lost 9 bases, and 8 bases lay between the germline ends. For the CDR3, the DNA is TGTGCCAGCAGTTTCAGGGTAAAAGCTTTCTTT. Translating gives CASSFRVKAFF.

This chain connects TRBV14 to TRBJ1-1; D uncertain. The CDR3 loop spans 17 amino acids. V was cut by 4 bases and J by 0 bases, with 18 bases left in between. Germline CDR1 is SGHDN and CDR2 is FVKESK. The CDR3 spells CASSPLGPNFLNTEAFF. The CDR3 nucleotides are TGTGCCAGCAGCCCCCTCGGGCCGAACTTCTTGAACACTGAAGCTTTCTTT.

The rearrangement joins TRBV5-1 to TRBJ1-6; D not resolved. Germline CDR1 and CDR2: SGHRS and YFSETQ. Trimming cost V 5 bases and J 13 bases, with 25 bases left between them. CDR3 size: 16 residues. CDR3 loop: CASSPSPDDLKLPLHF. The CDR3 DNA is TGCGCCAGCAGTCCATCCCCGGACGATCTGAAGTTGCCCCTCCACTTT.

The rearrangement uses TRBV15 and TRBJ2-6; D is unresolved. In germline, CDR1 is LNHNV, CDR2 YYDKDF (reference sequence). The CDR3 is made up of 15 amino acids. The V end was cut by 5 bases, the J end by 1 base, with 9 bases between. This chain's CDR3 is CATSRAASGANVLTF. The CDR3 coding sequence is TGTGCCACCAGCCGCGCGGCGTCTGGGGCCAACGTCCTGACTTTC.

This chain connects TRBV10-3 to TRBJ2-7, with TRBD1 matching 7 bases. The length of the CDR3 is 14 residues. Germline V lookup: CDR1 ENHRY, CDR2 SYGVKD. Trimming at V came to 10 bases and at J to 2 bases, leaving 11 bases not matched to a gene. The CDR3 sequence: CASHPGGRTYEQYF. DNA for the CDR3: TGTGCCAGCCACCCAGGGGGTCGGACCTACGAGCAGTACTTC.

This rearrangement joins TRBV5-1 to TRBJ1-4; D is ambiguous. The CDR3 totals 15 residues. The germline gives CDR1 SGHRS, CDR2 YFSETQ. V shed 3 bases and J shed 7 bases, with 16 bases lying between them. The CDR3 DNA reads TGCGCCAGCAGCTCTGGGAGAATAGGGTCTGAAAAACTGTTTTTT. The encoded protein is CASSSGRIGSEKLFF.

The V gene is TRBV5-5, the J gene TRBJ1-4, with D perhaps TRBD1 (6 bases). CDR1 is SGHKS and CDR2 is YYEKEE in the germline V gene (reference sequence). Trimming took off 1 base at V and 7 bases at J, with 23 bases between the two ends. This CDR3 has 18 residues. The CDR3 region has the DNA TGTGCCAGCAGCTTGAAGTTGGTGACAGGAAACTACCCTGAAAAACTGTTTTTT. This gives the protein CASSLKLVTGNYPEKLFF.

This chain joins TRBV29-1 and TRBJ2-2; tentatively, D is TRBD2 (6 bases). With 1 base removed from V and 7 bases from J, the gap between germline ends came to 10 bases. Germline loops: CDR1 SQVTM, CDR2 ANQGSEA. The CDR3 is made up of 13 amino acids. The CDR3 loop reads CSVEVGGYGELFF. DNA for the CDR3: TGCAGCGTTGAAGTGGGGGGATACGGGGAGCTGTTTTTT.